The present T cell receptor (beta chain) was sequenced within a study of control samples from healthy donors and cancer patients. Data came from immunoSEQ multiplex PCR; TCRdb stores just in-frame clones and leaves some out. Of about 230,000 clones in the sample, over 75% were seen once. The source is a woman aged 55 to 70 with lung cancer. Sequencing was done on a sample of PBMCs.

CDR3: CASSYGTRMNGYTF. Here the CDR3 DNA reads TGTGCCAGCAGTTATGGGACCCGAATGAATGGCTACACCTTC. The gene calls are TRBV6-2 or TRBV6-3 and TRBJ1-2; D possibly corresponds to TRBD1 (5 bases). V lost 3 bases, J lost 6 bases, and 14 bases lay in between. This CDR3 region has 14 residues. Germline CDR1 MNHEY, CDR2 SVGEGT.